This passage covers 24 T cell receptor beta chains from one sample sequenced in a study of T cells in narcolepsy. Some clones are missing from TCRdb's copy, which holds only in-frame ones; the method was immunoSEQ multiplex PCR. The sample contains about 10,000 clones, 60% to 80% of which appear only once. Source material: CD45RA- memory CD8+ T cells from PBMCs. The source is a human donor with narcolepsy.

The chain joins TRBV30 to TRBJ2-2; no firm D call. The V gene lost 5 bases and the J gene lost 0 bases, with 10 bases spanning the gap. The CDR3 extends over 14 amino acids. CDR1 and CDR2 from the germline V gene are GTSNPN and SVGIG (reference sequence). The CDR3 loop is CAWGATANTGELFF. The CDR3 DNA follows: TGTGCCTGGGGAGCCACAGCGAACACCGGGGAGCTGTTTTTT.

The chain recombines TRBV11-2 with TRBJ1-2; D is possibly TRBD1 (6 bases). The CDR3 is made up of 14 amino acids. The V gene lost 1 base and the J gene lost 3 bases, with 9 bases spanning the gap. CDR1 SGHAT and CDR2 FQNNGV come from the germline V gene. In nucleotides, the CDR3 is TGTGCCAGCAGCTTAGCCGCAGGGGACTATGGCTACACCTTC. Translation gives CASSLAAGDYGYTF.

This clone appeared a single time. This chain joins TRBV5-4 and TRBJ2-1; 9 bases agree with TRBD2. The V and J ends lost 0 bases and 6 bases, in that order; junction bases with no gene match: 4. From germline, CDR1 is SGHNT and CDR2 YYREEE (reference sequence). The CDR3 contains 15 residues. The CDR3 spells CASSLGGLAPNEQFF. CDR3 DNA sequence: TGTGCCAGCAGCTTGGGGGGACTAGCCCCCAATGAGCAGTTCTTC. Filled out from reference TRBV5-4 and TRBJ2-1, the complete variable domain reads ETGVTQSPTHLIKTRGQQVTLRCSSQSGHNTVSWYQQALGQGPQFIFQYYREEENGRGNFPPRFSGLQFPNYSSELNVNALELDDSALYLCASSLGGLAPNEQFFGPGTRLTVL.

The chain recombines TRBV6-1 with TRBJ2-4; D might be TRBD1 or TRBD2, each matching 5 bases. V was trimmed by 5 bases and J by 3 bases, leaving 11 bases between them. CDR1 and CDR2 (germline): MNHNS, SASEGT. The CDR3 extends over 14 amino acids. The CDR3, as DNA: TGTGCCAGCAGTTGGGACGTAGGCAAAAACATTCAGTACTTC. This translates into CASSWDVGKNIQYF.

In its sample, this clone was seen a few times. V usage is TRBV27 and J usage is TRBJ2-2; D is unresolved. This CDR3 has 12 residues. V was cut by 3 bases and J by 7 bases, with 6 bases left in between. Germline lookup yields CDR1 MNHEY and CDR2 SMNVEV (reference sequence). The CDR3, as DNA: TGTGCCAGCAGTTTTTTGCACGGGGAGCTGTTTTTT. Amino acid sequence: CASSFLHGELFF.

This chain joins TRBV4-3 and TRBJ1-5, with unresolved D. The CDR3 is made up of 13 amino acids. Germline values: CDR1 LGHNA, CDR2 YSLEER. Deletions cut 0 bases from V and 7 bases from J, with 7 bases between. The CDR3 is CASSQEGSQPQHF. CDR3 sequence (DNA): TGCGCCAGCAGCCAAGAGGGGTCGCAGCCCCAGCATTTT.

The sample holds one count of this clone. The rearrangement joins TRBV2 to TRBJ2-1, with 8 bases lining up with TRBD2. V lost 4 bases, J lost 7 bases, and 0 bases stayed unmatched. The CDR3 is made up of 12 amino acids. The germline CDR1 and CDR2 sequences are SNHLY and FYNNEI. CDR3 amino acids: CASSGLANEQFF. The CDR3 bases are TGTGCCAGCAGTGGACTAGCGAATGAGCAGTTCTTC. Variable domain in full (rest from reference TRBV2 and TRBJ2-1): EPEVTQTPSHQVTQMGQEVILRCVPISNHLYFYWYRQILGQKVEFLVSFYNNEISEKSEIFDDQFSVERPDGSNFTLKIRSTKLEDSAMYFCASSGLANEQFFGPGTRLTVL.

This chain links TRBV28 with TRBJ2-3; no firm D call. The CDR3 loop spans 14 amino acids. Germline CDR1 MDHEN, CDR2 SYDVKM. V gave up 3 bases and J gave up 1 base, with 8 bases separating them. The CDR3, as DNA: TGTGCCAGCAGTTTCGGCTGGGGCACAGATACGCAGTATTTT. Translating it yields CASSFGWGTDTQYF. Variable domain in full (rest from reference TRBV28 and TRBJ2-3): DVKVTQSSRYLVKRTGEKVFLECVQDMDHENMFWYRQDPGLGLRLIYFSYDVKMKEKGDIPEGYSVSREKKERFSLILESASTNQTSMYLCASSFGWGTDTQYFGPGTRLTVL.

A word on this clone: One end of the junction is discordant with germline, which a read error may explain. This chain joins TRBV30 and TRBJ1-1, with 7 nucleotides matching TRBD1. Looked up from germline, CDR1 is GTSNPN and CDR2 is SVGIG (reference sequence). The CDR3 has 15 amino acids. CDR3 DNA: TGTGCCTGGAGTGTATTGGGGGCGGGGGACAGTGAATCTTTCTTT. It yields the protein CAWSVLGAGDSESFF.

The V gene is TRBV4-3, the J gene TRBJ2-7; TRBD1 aligns across 7 bases. With 3 bases clipped from V and 3 bases from J, the junction kept 5 bases outside the gene matches. Germline CDR1 LGHNA, CDR2 YSLEER. The CDR3 runs 14 residues. CDR3 region: CASSHSPGGYEQYF. CDR3 bases: TGCGCCAGCAGCCATTCCCCAGGGGGCTACGAGCAGTACTTC.

This clone was found a few times. The V call is TRBV5-5, the J call TRBJ2-7; 7 bases line up with TRBD2. The CDR3 loop spans 16 amino acids. After removal of 4 bases from V and 0 bases from J, the junction contained 10 bases not matched to a gene. Germline V gives CDR1 SGHKS, CDR2 YYEKEE (reference sequence). The CDR3 protein is CASSQDGTTPSYEQYF. In nucleotides, the CDR3 is TGTGCCAGCAGCCAAGATGGGACTACCCCCTCCTACGAGCAGTACTTC.

This clone was observed a handful of times. This chain joins TRBV25-1 and TRBJ2-2; TRBD2 matches 7 bases. After removal of 8 bases from V and 3 bases from J, the junction contained 9 bases not matched to a gene. CDR3 length: 15 residues. Germline CDR1 and CDR2: MGHDK and SYGVNS. DNA of the CDR3: TGTGCCAGCTCATCCGGGACTACGGACACCGGGGAGCTGTTTTTT. Translation: CASSSGTTDTGELFF.

The CDR3 nucleotides read TGCGCCAGCAGCTCCGGGGTGGGTTCCTACGAGCAGTACTTC. Translating it yields CASSSGVGSYEQYF. The chain carries TRBV4-3 and TRBJ2-7, with D possibly being TRBD2 (5 bases). Germline assignment: CDR1 LGHNA and CDR2 YSLEER. This CDR3 has 14 amino acids. V was clipped by 5 bases and J by 1 base, with 12 bases between them.

The V and J genes are TRBV11-2 and TRBJ1-2, with a possible D match to TRBD1 (6 bases). V was cut by 0 bases and J by 4 bases, with 12 bases left in between. Germline loops: CDR1 SGHAT, CDR2 FQNNGV. The CDR3 loop spans 15 amino acids. The CDR3 DNA reads as TGTGCCAGCAGCTTAGATCTGGGACACCCCTATGGCTACACCTTC. It is translated as CASSLDLGHPYGYTF. Variable domain in full (rest from reference TRBV11-2 and TRBJ1-2): EAGVAQSPRYKIIEKRQSVAFWCNPISGHATLYWYQQILGQGPKLLIQFQNNGVVDDSQLPKDRFSAERLKGVDSTLKIQPAKLEDSAVYLCASSLDLGHPYGYTFGSGTRLTVV.

V and J are TRBV6-4 and TRBJ2-2; 7 bases are shared with TRBD2. There are 16 residues in the CDR3. Trimming cost V 0 bases and J 1 base; bases outside gene matches: 2. Per germline, CDR1 MRHNA and CDR2 SNTAGT. The CDR3 sequence: CASSDSASGNTGELFF. The DNA of the CDR3 is TGTGCCAGCAGTGACTCGGCTAGCGGGAACACCGGGGAGCTGTTTTTT.

The V and J genes are TRBV5-6 and TRBJ2-3; D is undetermined. The CDR3 covers 14 residues. With 0 bases removed from V and 3 bases from J, the gap between germline ends came to 8 bases. Germline values: CDR1 SGHDT, CDR2 YYEEEE. The CDR3 DNA is TGTGCCAGCAGCTTGGCCCCAGAAACAGATACGCAGTATTTT. Encoded protein: CASSLAPETDTQYF.

The chain couples TRBV5-1 to TRBJ2-5, with 9 bases identical to TRBD1. The trim removed 3 bases at V and 5 bases at J, leaving 5 bases unmatched. The germline gives CDR1 SGHRS, CDR2 YFSETQ. The CDR3 runs to 14 residues. Written as DNA, the CDR3 is TGCGCCAGCAGCTCCGGACAGGGGATGGAGACCCAGTACTTC. Its protein is CASSSGQGMETQYF.

The chain uses TRBV6-1 and TRBJ1-5; 9 positions agree with TRBD1. The CDR3 extends over 14 amino acids. Losses at the gene ends were 8 bases for V and 7 bases for J; bases not matched to a gene: 9. Germline V gene lookup returns CDR1 MNHNS and CDR2 SASEGT. The CDR3 sequence: CASPDRQGEQPQHF. The CDR3 bases are TGTGCCAGCCCCGACCGACAGGGGGAACAGCCCCAGCATTTT.

The CDR3 DNA follows: TGCGCCAGCAGCCAAGATTATCAGGACGATCAGCCCCAGCATTTT. This codes for CASSQDYQDDQPQHF. V gene TRBV4-3 combines with J gene TRBJ1-5, with D unresolved. This CDR3 has 15 amino acids. The V gene lost 0 bases and the J gene lost 5 bases, with 11 bases spanning the gap. CDR1 is LGHNA and CDR2 is YSLEER in the germline V gene.

This clone was seen a few times. The CDR3 sequence: CASSLASGREAFF. The CDR3, as DNA: TGTGCCAGCAGTTTGGCCTCAGGCCGTGAAGCTTTCTTT. The chain joins TRBV28 to TRBJ1-1; no firm D call. Between the trimmed V and J ends, which lost 3 bases and 7 bases, there was a span of 12 bases. The V gene's germline CDR1 is MDHEN and CDR2 SYDVKM. The CDR3 extends over 13 amino acids.

The rearrangement links TRBV10-1 to TRBJ2-7; 7 nucleotides align to TRBD2. Germline lookup yields CDR1 WNHNN and CDR2 SYGVQD (reference sequence). CDR3 length equals 13 residues. The junction had 2 bases not matched to a gene; V was cut back by 6 bases and J by 0 bases. The CDR3 DNA reads TGCGCCAGCAGCCGCGGGAGCTCCTACGAGCAGTACTTC. Protein product: CASSRGSSYEQYF.

V is TRBV28 and J is TRBJ2-7, with 8 bases aligning to TRBD1. Germline CDR1 and CDR2: MDHEN and SYDVKM. The ends lost 8 bases at V and 2 bases at J; junction bases unmatched: 2. CDR3 length: 12 amino acids. The CDR3 protein is CASQDRAYEQYF. Written as DNA, the CDR3 is TGTGCCAGCCAGGACAGGGCCTACGAGCAGTACTTC.

This rearrangement joins TRBV4-3 to TRBJ2-7, with a tentative D call TRBD1 (5 bases). The CDR3 runs to 16 residues. Trimming stripped 0 bases from V and 2 bases from J, with 14 bases between. From germline, CDR1 is LGHNA and CDR2 YSLEER. The CDR3 protein is CASSQDWQGPTYEQYF. The CDR3 nucleotides are TGCGCCAGCAGCCAAGATTGGCAGGGCCCGACCTACGAGCAGTACTTC.

V usage is TRBV4-3 and J usage is TRBJ1-4, with D perhaps matching TRBD1 (6 bases). Germline-derived CDR1 and CDR2 are LGHNA and YSLEER. There are 12 residues in the CDR3. Trimming cost V 0 bases and J 17 bases, with 13 bases left between them. The CDR3 DNA reads TGCGCCAGCAGCCAAGACGGGCAGGGGCTTTTTTTT. Its translation: CASSQDGQGLFF.